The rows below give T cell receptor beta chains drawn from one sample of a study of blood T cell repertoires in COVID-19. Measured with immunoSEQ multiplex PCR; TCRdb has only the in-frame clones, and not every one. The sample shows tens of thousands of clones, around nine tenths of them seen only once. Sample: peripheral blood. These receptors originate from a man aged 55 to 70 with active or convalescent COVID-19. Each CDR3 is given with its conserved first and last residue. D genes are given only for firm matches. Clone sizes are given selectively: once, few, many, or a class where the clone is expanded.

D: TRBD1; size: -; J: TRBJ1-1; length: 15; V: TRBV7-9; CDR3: CASSFDRGQGTEAFF; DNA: TGTGCCAGCAGTTTCGACAGGGGACAGGGCACTGAAGCTTTCTTT
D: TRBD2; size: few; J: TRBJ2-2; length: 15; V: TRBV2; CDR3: CASWGGARNTGELFF; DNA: TGTGCCAGCTGGGGAGGGGCGAGGAACACCGGGGAGCTGTTTTTT
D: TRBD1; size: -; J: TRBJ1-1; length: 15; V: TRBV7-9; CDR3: CASSLGTAGYTEAFF; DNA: TGTGCCAGCAGCCTCGGGACAGCCGGGTACACTGAAGCTTTCTTT
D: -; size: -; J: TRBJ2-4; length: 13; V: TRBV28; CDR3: CASTLSSFDIQYF; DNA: TGTGCCAGCACCCTGTCGAGTTTTGACATTCAGTACTTC
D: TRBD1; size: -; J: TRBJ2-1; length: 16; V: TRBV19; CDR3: CASSPSGGSSYNEQFF; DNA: TGTGCCAGTAGTCCCTCAGGGGGTAGCTCCTACAATGAGCAGTTCTTC
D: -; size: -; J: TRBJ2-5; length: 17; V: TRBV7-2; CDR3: CASSLGTWYLSQETQYF; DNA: TGTGCCAGCAGCCTTGGGACTTGGTACCTATCCCAAGAGACCCAGTACTTC
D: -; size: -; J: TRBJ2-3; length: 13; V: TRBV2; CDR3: CASNFLGTDTQYF; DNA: TGTGCCAGCAATTTTCTTGGCACAGATACGCAGTATTTT
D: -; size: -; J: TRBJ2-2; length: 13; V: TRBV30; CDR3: CAWAQENTGELFF; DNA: TGTGCCTGGGCACAAGAGAACACCGGGGAGCTGTTTTTT
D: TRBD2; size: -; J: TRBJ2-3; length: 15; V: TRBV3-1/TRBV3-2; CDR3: CATSPMGGGLHTQYF; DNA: TGTGCCACCAGCCCCATGGGCGGGGGATTACATACGCAGTATTTT
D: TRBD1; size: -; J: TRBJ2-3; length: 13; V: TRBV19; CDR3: CATRDSYTDTQYF; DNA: TGTGCCACTCGGGACAGCTACACAGATACGCAGTATTTT
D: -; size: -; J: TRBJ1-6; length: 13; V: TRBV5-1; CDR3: CASSPDSHSPLHF; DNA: TGCGCCAGCAGCCCGGACAGCCATTCACCCCTCCACTTT
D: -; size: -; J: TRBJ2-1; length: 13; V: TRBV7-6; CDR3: CASSLELYNEQFF; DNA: TGTGCCAGCAGCTTAGAACTATACAATGAGCAGTTCTTC
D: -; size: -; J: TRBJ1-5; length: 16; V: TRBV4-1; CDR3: CASSQVDTRGNQPQHF; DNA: TGCGCCAGCAGCCAAGTTGATACTCGGGGCAATCAGCCCCAGCATTTT
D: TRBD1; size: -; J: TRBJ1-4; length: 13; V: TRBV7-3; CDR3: CASSDRAYEKLFF; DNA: TGTGCCAGCAGCGACAGGGCGTATGAAAAACTGTTTTTT
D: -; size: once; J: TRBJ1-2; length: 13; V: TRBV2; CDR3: CATSGAGDRGYTF; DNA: TGTGCCACCTCCGGCGCAGGCGATAGGGGCTACACCTTC
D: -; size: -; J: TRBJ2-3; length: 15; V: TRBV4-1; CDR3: CASSLDRTSTDTQYF; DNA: TGCGCCAGCAGCCTCGACAGGACTAGCACAGATACGCAGTATTTT
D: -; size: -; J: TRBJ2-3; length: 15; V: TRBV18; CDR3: CASSPPNKFTDTQYF; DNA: TGTGCCAGCTCACCACCGAACAAGTTCACAGATACGCAGTATTTT
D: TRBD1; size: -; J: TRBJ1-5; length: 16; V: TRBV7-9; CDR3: CASSKPGQGASQPQHF; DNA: TGTGCCAGCAGCAAGCCGGGACAGGGGGCAAGCCAGCCCCAGCATTTT
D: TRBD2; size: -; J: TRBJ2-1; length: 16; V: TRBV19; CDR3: CASSILERGGYNEQFF; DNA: TGTGCCAGTAGTATTCTAGAGCGGGGAGGCTACAATGAGCAGTTCTTC
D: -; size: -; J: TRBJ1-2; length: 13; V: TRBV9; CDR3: CASSVAGRDGYTF; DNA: TGTGCCAGCAGCGTAGCCGGGAGGGATGGCTACACCTTC
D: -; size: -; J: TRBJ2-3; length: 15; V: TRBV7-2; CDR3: CASSLGLANTDTQYF; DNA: TGTGCCAGCAGCTTAGGGCTAGCGAACACAGATACGCAGTATTTT
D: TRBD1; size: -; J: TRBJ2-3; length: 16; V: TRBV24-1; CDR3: CATSDLQWRTGLGQYF; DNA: TGTGCCACCAGTGATTTGCAATGGAGGACAGGACTGGGGCAGTATTTT
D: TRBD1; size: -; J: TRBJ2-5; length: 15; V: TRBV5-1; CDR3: CASSLRGQGVETQYF; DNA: TGCGCCAGCAGCTTGCGCGGACAGGGTGTAGAGACCCAGTACTTC
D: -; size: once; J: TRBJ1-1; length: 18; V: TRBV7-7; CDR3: CASSPEGGRWGMNTEAFF; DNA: TGTGCCAGCAGCCCCGAGGGGGGGCGATGGGGCATGAACACTGAAGCTTTCTTT
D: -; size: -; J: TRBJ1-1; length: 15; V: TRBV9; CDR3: CASSVGGNRNTEAFF; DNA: TGTGCCAGCAGCGTAGGCGGGAACCGGAACACTGAAGCTTTCTTT
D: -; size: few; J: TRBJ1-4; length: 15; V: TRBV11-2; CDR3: CASSLTREVREKLFF; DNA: TGTGCCAGCAGCTTAACAAGGGAGGTGCGTGAAAAACTGTTTTTT
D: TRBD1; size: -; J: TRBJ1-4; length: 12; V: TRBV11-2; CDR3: CASSTGQEVLFF; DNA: TGTGCCAGCAGCACCGGACAGGAGGTACTGTTTTTT
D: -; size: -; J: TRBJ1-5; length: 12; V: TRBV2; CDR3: CASTGGNQPQHF; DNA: TGTGCCAGCACCGGGGGTAACCAGCCCCAGCATTTT
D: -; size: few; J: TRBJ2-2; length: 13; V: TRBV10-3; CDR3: CAIRGENTGELFF; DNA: TGTGCCATCAGGGGCGAGAACACCGGGGAGCTGTTTTTT
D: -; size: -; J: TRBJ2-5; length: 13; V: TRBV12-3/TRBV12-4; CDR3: CASSFSGAETQYF; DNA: TGTGCCAGCAGTTTCTCCGGTGCGGAGACCCAGTACTTC
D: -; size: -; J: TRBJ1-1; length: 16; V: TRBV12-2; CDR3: CASRFARLVALSEAFF; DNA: TGTGCAAGTCGCTTCGCCCGCCTAGTGGCCCTCTCTGAAGCTTTCTTT
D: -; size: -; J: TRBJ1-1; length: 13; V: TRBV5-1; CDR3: CASSLDSNTEAFF; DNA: TGCGCCAGCAGCTTGGACAGCAACACTGAAGCTTTCTTT
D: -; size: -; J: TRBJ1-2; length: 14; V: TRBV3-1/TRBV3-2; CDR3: CASSQEGLNYGYTF; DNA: TGTGCCAGCAGCCAAGAGGGGCTAAACTATGGCTACACCTTC
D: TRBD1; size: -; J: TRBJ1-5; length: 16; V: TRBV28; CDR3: CASSETGGANNQPQHF; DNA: TGTGCCAGCAGTGAGACAGGGGGCGCGAACAATCAGCCCCAGCATTTT
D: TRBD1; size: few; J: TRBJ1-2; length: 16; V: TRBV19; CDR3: CASSSQVDRVSHGYTF; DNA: TGTGCCAGTAGTTCCCAGGTGGACAGGGTCTCGCATGGCTACACCTTC
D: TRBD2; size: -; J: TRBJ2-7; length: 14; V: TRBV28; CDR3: CASSSAGNAYEQYF; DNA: TGTGCCAGCAGTTCAGCGGGGAACGCCTACGAGCAGTACTTC
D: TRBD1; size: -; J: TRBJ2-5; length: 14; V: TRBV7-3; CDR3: CASSSTGARETQYF; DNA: TGTGCCAGCAGCTCAACAGGGGCGAGAGAGACCCAGTACTTC
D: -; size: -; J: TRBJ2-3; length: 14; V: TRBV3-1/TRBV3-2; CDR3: CASSGETSTDTQYF; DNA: TGTGCCAGCTCCGGGGAGACTAGCACAGATACGCAGTATTTT
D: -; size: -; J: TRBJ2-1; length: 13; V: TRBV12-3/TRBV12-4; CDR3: CASSLFVYNEQFF; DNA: TGTGCCAGCAGTTTGTTTGTATACAATGAGCAGTTCTTC
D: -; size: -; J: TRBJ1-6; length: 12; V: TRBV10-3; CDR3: CAISDRNSPLHF; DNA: TGTGCCATCAGTGACAGGAATTCACCCCTCCACTTT
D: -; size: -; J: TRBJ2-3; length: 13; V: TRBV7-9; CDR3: CASRVLSTDTQYF; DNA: TGTGCCAGCAGAGTACTTAGCACAGATACGCAGTATTTT
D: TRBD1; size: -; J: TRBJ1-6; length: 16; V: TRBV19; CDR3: CASSRQGARDNSPLHF; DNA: TGTGCCAGTAGCAGACAGGGGGCGAGGGATAATTCACCCCTCCACTTT
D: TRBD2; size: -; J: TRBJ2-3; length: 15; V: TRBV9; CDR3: CASSVRAGDTDTQYF; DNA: TGTGCCAGCAGCGTACGAGCGGGGGACACAGATACGCAGTATTTT
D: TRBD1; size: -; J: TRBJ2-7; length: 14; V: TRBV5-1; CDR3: CASSLQQGFYEQYF; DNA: TGCGCCAGCAGCTTGCAACAGGGGTTTTACGAGCAGTACTTC
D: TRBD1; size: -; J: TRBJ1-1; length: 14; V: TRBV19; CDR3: CASSITDRDTEAFF; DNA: TGTGCCAGTAGTATAACGGACAGGGACACTGAAGCTTTCTTT
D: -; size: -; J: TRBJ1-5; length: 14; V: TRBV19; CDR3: CASSRFGGNQPQHF; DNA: TGTGCCAGCTCGAGGTTTGGAGGCAATCAGCCCCAGCATTTT
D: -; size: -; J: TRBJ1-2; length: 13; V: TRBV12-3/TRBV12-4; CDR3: CASRSNSGYGYTF; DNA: TGTGCCAGCAGGTCAAATTCCGGGTATGGCTACACCTTC
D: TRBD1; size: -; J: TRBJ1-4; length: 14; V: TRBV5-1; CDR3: CASSLTGAGEKLFF; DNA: TGCGCCAGCAGCCTGACAGGGGCTGGGGAAAAACTGTTTTTT
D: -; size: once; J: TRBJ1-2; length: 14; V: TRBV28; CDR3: CASKDGGRLNGYTF; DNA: TGTGCCAGCAAGGACGGGGGACGTCTTAATGGCTACACCTTC
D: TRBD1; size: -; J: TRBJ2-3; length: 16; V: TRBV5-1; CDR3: CASSRGQGARSDTQYF; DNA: TGCGCCAGCAGCCGGGGACAGGGGGCGCGTTCAGATACGCAGTATTTT
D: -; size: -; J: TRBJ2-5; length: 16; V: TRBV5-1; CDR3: CASSLESGLYRETQYF; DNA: TGCGCCAGCAGCTTGGAATCAGGGTTGTATCGAGAGACCCAGTACTTC